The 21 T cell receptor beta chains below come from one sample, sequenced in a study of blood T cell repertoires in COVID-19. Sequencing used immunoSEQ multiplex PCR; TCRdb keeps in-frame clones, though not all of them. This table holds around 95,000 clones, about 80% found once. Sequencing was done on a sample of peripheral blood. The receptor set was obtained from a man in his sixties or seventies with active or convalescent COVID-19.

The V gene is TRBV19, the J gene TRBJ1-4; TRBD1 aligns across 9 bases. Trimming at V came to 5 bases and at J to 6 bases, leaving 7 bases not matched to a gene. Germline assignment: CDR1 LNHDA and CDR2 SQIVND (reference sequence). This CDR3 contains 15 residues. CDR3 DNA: TGTGCCAGTAGTCTTGGGGGGACAGGGCATGAAAAACTGTTTTTT. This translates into CASSLGGTGHEKLFF.

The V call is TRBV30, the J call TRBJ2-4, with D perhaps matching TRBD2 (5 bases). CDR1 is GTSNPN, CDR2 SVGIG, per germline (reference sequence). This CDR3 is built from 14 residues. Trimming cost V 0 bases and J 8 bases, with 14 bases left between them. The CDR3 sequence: CAWSVGPPGDIQYF. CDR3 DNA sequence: TGTGCCTGGAGTGTAGGGCCGCCCGGGGACATTCAGTACTTC.

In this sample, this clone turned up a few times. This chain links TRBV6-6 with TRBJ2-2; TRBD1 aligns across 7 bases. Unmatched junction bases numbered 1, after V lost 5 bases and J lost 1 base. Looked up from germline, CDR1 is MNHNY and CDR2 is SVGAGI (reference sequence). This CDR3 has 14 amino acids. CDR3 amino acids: CASSRTGNTGELFF. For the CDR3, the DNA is TGTGCCAGCAGTCGGACAGGGAACACCGGGGAGCTGTTTTTT.

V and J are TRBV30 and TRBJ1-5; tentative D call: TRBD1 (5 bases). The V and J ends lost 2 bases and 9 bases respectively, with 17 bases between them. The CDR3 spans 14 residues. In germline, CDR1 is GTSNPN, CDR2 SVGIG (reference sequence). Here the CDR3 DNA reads TGTGCCTGGAGTCATGGACCCCGACAGTCGCCCCAGCATTTT. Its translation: CAWSHGPRQSPQHF.

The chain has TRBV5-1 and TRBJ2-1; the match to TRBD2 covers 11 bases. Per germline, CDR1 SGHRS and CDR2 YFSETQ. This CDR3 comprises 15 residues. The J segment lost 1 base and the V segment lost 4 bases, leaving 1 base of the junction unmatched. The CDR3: CASSRTSGSYNEQFF. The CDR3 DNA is TGCGCCAGCAGCAGGACTAGCGGGTCCTACAATGAGCAGTTCTTC.

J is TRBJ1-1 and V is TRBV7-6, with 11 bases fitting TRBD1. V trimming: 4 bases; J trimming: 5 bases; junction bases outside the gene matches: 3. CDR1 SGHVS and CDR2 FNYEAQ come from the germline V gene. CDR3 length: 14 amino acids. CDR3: CASSYGQGATEAFF. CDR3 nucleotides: TGTGCCAGCAGCTACGGACAGGGGGCTACTGAAGCTTTCTTT.

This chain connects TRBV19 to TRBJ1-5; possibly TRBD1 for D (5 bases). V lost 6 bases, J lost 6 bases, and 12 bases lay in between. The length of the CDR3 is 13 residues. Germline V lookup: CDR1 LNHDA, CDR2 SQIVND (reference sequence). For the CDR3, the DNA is TGTGCCAGTAGGGGGGGGGTAGGTCAGCCCCAGCATTTT. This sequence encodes CASRGGVGQPQHF. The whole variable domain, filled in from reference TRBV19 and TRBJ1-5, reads DGGITQSPKYLFRKEGQNVTLSCEQNLNHDAMYWYRQDPGQGLRLIYYSQIVNDFQKGDIAEGYSVSREKKESFPLTVTSAQKNPTAFYLCASRGGVGQPQHFGDGTRLSIL.

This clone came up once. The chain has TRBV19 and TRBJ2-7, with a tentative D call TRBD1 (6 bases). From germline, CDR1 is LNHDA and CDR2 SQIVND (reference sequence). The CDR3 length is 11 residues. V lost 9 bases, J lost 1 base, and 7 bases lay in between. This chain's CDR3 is CASGQSYEQYF. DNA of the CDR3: TGTGCCAGCGGACAGTCCTACGAGCAGTACTTC.

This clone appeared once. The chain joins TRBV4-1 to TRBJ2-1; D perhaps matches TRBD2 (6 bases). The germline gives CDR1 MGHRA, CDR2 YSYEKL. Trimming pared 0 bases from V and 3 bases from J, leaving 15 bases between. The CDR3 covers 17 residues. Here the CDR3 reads CASSQELLARIYNEQFF. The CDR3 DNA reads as TGCGCCAGCAGCCAAGAGTTGCTAGCGCGAATCTACAATGAGCAGTTCTTC.

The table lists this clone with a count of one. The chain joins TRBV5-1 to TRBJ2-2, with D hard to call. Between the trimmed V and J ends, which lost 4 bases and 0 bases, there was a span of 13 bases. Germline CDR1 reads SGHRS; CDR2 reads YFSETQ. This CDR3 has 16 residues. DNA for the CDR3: TGCGCCAGCAGCCCGCGCAGCGCTCCGAACACCGGGGAGCTGTTTTTT. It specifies CASSPRSAPNTGELFF.

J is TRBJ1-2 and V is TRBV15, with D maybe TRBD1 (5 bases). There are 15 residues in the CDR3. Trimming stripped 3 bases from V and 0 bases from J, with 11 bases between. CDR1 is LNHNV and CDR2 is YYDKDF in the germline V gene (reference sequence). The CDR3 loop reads CATSRSGNTNYGYTF. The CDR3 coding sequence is TGTGCCACCAGCAGGTCAGGGAATACTAACTATGGCTACACCTTC.

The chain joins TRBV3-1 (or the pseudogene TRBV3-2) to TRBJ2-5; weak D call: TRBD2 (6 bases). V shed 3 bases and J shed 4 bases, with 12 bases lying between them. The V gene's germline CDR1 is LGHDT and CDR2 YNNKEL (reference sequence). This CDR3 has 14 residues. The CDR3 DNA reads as TGTGCCAGCAGCCAGGGTCGGGAGTTAGAGACCCAGTACTTC. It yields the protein CASSQGRELETQYF.

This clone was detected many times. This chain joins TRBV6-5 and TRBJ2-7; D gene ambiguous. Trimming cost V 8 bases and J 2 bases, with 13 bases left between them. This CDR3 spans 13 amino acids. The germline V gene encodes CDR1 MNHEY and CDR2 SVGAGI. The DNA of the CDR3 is TGTGCCAGCCAACACCAGAACACCTACGAGCAGTACTTC. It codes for CASQHQNTYEQYF.

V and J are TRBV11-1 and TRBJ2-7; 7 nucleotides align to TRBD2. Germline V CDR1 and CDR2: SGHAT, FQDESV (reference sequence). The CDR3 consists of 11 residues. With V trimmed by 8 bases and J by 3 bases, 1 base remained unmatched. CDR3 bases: TGTGCCAGCGGGGAGGGCTACGAGCAGTACTTC. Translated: CASGEGYEQYF.

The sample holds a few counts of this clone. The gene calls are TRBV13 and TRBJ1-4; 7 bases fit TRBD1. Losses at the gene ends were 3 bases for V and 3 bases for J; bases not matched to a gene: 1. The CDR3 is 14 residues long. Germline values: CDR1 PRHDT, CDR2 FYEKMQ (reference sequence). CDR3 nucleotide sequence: TGTGCCAGCAGCTTGGGACAGCCTAATGAAAAACTGTTTTTT. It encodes CASSLGQPNEKLFF.

The CDR3 DNA is TGTGCCAGCACCACCGAGGGACAGGGCCAATATGGCTACACCTTC. Its translation: CASTTEGQGQYGYTF. The chain uses TRBV28 and TRBJ1-2, with TRBD1 matching over 9 bases. From germline, CDR1 is MDHEN and CDR2 SYDVKM. V gave up 7 bases and J gave up 5 bases; unmatched junction bases: 11. The CDR3 totals 15 residues.

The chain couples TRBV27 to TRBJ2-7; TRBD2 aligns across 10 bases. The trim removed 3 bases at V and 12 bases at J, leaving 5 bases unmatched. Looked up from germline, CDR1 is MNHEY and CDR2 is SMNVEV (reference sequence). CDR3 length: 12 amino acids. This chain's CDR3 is CASSLVSGGLYF. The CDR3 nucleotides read TGTGCCAGCAGTTTGGTTAGCGGGGGGTTGTACTTC.

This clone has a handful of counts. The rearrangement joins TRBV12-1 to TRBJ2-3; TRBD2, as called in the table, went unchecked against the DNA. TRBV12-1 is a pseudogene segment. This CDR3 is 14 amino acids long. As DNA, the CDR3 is TGTGCCAGCAGCTTTGGACGGGTGGAAGATACGCAGTATTTT. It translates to CASSFGRVEDTQYF.

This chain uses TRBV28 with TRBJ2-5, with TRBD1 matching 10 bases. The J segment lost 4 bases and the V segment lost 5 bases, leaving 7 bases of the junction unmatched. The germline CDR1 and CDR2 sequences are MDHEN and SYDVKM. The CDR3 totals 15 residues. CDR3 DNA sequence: TGTGCCAGCAGTCCATGGGACAGGGGAAGAGAGACCCAGTACTTC. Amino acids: CASSPWDRGRETQYF.

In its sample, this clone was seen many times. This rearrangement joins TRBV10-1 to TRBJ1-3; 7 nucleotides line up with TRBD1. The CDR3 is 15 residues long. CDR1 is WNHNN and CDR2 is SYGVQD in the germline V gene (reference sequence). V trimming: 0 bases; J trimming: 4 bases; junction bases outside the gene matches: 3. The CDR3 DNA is TGCGCCAGCAGTGAGTCGACAGGGTACGGAAACACCATATATTTT. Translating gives CASSESTGYGNTIYF.

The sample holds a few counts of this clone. The CDR3 bases are TGCGCCAGCAGTGCCGGACAGGGTGACTTCGTGGGAAACACCATATATTTT. It translates to CASSAGQGDFVGNTIYF. The chain joins TRBV10-1 to TRBJ1-3; 8 bases are a match to TRBD1. Germline trimming cut 4 bases from V and 4 bases from J; bases unmatched to any gene: 12. Germline V lookup: CDR1 WNHNN, CDR2 SYGVQD (reference sequence). The CDR3 spans 17 residues.